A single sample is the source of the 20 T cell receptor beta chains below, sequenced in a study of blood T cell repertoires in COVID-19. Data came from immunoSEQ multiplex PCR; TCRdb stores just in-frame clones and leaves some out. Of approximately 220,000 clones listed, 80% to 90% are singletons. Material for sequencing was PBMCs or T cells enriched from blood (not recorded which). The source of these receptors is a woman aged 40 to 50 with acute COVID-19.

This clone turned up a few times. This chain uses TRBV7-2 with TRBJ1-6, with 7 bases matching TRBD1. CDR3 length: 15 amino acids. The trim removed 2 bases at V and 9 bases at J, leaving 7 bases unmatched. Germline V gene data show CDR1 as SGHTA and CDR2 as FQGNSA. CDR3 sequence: CASSLNRAGGSPLHF. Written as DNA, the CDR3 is TGTGCCAGCAGCTTAAACAGGGCAGGGGGTTCACCCCTCCACTTT. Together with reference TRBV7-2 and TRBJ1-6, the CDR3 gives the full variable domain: GAGVSQSPSNKVTEKGKDVELRCDPISGHTALYWYRQSLGQGLEFLIYFQGNSAPDKSGLPSDRFSAERTGGSVSTLTIQRTQQEDSAVYLCASSLNRAGGSPLHFGNGTRLTVT.

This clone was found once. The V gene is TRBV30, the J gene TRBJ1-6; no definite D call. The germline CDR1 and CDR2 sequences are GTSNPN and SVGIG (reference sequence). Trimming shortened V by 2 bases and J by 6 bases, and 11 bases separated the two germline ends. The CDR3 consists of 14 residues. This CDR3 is CAWSLSSGNSPLHF. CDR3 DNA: TGTGCCTGGAGTCTTAGCAGCGGTAATTCACCCCTCCACTTT.

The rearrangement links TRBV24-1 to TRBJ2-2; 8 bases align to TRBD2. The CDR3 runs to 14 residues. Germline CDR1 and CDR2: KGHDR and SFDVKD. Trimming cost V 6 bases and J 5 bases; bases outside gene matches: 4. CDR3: CATSTGGPTGELFF. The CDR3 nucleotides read TGTGCCACCAGTACGGGAGGGCCAACCGGGGAGCTGTTTTTT.

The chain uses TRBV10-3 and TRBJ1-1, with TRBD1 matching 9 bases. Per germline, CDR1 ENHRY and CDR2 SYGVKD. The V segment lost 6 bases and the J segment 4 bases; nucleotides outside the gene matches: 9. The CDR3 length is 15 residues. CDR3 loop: CAIRPRDRESTEAFF. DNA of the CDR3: TGTGCCATCAGACCCCGGGACAGGGAGAGCACTGAAGCTTTCTTT.

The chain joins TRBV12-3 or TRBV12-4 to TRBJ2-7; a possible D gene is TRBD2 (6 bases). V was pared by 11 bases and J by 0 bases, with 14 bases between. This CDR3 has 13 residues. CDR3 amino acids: CASSGTPSYEQYF. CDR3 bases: TGTGCCTCATCCGGGACTCCCTCCTACGAGCAGTACTTC.

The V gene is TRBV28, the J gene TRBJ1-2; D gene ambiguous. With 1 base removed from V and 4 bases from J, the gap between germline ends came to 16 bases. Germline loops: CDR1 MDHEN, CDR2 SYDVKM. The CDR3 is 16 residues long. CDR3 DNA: TGTGCCAGCAGTTTATCGGCAGGCCCCTTGAGCTATGGCTACACCTTC. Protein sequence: CASSLSAGPLSYGYTF.

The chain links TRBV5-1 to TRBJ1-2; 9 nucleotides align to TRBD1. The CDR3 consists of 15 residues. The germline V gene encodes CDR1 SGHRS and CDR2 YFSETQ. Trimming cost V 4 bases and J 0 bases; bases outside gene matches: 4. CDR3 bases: TGCGCCAGCAGCCCGGGACAGGGAGCTAACTATGGCTACACCTTC. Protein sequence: CASSPGQGANYGYTF.

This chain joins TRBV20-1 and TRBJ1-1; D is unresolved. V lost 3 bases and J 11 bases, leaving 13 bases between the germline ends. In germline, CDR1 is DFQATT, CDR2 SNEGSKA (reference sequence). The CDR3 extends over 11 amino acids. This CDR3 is CSAREGFGAFF. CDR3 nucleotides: TGCAGTGCTAGGGAGGGATTCGGCGCTTTCTTT.

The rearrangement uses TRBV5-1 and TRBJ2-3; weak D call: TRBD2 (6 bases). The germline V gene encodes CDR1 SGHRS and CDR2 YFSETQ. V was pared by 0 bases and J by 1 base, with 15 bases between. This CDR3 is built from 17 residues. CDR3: CASSLVVGLTGTDTQYF. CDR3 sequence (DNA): TGCGCCAGCAGCTTGGTCGTAGGACTAACTGGCACAGATACGCAGTATTTT. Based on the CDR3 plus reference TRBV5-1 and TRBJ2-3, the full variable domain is KAGVTQTPRYLIKTRGQQVTLSCSPISGHRSVSWYQQTPGQGLQFLFEYFSETQRNKGNFPGRFSGRQFSNSRSEMNVSTLELGDSALYLCASSLVVGLTGTDTQYFGPGTRLTVL.

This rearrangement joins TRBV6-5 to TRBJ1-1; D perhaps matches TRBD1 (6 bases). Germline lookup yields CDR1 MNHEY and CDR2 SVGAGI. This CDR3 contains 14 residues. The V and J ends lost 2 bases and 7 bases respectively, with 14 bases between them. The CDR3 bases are TGTGCCAGCAGTTACCTGGGGGGGCCGGGTGAAGCTTTCTTT. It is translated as CASSYLGGPGEAFF.

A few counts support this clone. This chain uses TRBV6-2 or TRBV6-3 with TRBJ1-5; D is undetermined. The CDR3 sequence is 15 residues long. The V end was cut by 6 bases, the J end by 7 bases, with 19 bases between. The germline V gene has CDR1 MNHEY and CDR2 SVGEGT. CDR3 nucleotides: TGTGCCAGCAGACCTACCCTTTCCGGGGAACAGCCCCAGCATTTT. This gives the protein CASRPTLSGEQPQHF.

The CDR3 sequence: CASSPGFGELFF. DNA for the CDR3: TGTGCCAGCAGCCCAGGCTTCGGGGAGCTGTTTTTT. The gene calls are TRBV7-8 and TRBJ2-2; D is unclear. Germline V gene data show CDR1 as SGHVS and CDR2 as FQNEAQ. V lost 5 bases, J lost 7 bases, and 8 bases lay in between. The CDR3 loop spans 12 amino acids. The whole variable domain, filled in from reference TRBV7-8 and TRBJ2-2, reads GAGVSQSPRYKVAKRGQDVALRCDPISGHVSLFWYQQALGQGPEFLTYFQNEAQLDKSGLPSDRFFAERPEGSVSTLKIQRTQQEDSAVYLCASSPGFGELFFGEGSRLTVL.

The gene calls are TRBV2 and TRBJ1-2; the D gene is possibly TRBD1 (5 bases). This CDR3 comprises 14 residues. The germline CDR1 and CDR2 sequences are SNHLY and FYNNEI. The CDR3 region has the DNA TGTGTCTACTCCCATTTACAGGACCCCTATGGCTACACCTTC. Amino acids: CVYSHLQDPYGYTF. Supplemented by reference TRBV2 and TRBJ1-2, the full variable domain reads EPEVTQTPSHQVTQMGQEVILRCVPISNHLYFYWYRQILGQKVEFLVSFYNNEISEKSEIFDDQFSVERPDGSNFTLKIRSTKLEDSAMYFCVYSHLQDPYGYTFGSGTRLTVV.

CDR3 nucleotides: TGTGCCAGCAGCCGAGACAGGGCTTCCTACAATGAGCAGTTCTTC. Its protein is CASSRDRASYNEQFF. The chain couples TRBV3-1 (or the pseudogene TRBV3-2) to TRBJ2-1; TRBD1 agrees at 7 bases. The V gene end was trimmed by 4 bases and the J gene end by 1 base; junction bases not matched to a gene: 4. Germline V gives CDR1 LGHDT, CDR2 YNNKEL (reference sequence). The CDR3 contains 15 residues.

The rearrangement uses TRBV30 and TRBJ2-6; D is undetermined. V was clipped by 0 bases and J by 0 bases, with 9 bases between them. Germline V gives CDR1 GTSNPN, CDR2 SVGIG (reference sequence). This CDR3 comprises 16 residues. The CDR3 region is CAWSVLFGSGANVLTF. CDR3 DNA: TGTGCCTGGAGTGTACTCTTCGGCTCTGGGGCCAACGTCCTGACTTTC. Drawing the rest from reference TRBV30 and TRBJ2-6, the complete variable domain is SQTIHQWPATLVQPVGSPLSLECTVEGTSNPNLYWYRQAAGRGLQLLFYSVGIGQISSEVPQNLSASRPQDRQFILSSKKLLLSDSGFYLCAWSVLFGSGANVLTFGAGSRLTVL.

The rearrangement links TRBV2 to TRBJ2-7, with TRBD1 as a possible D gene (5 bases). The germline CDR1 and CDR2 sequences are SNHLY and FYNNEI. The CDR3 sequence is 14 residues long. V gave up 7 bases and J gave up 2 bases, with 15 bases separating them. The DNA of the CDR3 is TGTGCCAGCACCACAGGTTTGTGGGCCTACGAGCAGTACTTC. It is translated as CASTTGLWAYEQYF. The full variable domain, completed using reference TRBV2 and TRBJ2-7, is EPEVTQTPSHQVTQMGQEVILRCVPISNHLYFYWYRQILGQKVEFLVSFYNNEISEKSEIFDDQFSVERPDGSNFTLKIRSTKLEDSAMYFCASTTGLWAYEQYFGPGTRLTVT.

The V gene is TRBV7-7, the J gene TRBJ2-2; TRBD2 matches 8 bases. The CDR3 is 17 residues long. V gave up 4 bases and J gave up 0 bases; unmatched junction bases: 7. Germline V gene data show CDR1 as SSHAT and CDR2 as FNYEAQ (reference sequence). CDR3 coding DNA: TGTGCCAGCAGCTCGGCCTTGACTAGCGCGAACACCGGGGAGCTGTTTTTT. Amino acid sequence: CASSSALTSANTGELFF.

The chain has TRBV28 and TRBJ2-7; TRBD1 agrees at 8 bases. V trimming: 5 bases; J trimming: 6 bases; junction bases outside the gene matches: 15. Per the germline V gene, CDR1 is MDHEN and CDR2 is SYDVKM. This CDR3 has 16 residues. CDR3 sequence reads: CASSRLGTAGQGEQYF. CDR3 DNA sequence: TGTGCCAGCAGTAGGCTGGGGACAGCCGGACAGGGCGAGCAGTACTTC.

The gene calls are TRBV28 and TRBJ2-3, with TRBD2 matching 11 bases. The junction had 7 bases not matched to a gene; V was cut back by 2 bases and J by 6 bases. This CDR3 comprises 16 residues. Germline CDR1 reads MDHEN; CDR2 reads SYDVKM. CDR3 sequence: CASSLVIAGGMDTQYF. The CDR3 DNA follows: TGTGCCAGCAGTTTAGTGATAGCGGGAGGGATGGATACGCAGTATTTT.

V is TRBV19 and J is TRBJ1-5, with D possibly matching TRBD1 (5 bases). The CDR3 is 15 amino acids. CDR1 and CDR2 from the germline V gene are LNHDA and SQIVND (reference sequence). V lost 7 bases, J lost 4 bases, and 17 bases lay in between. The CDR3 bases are TGTGCCAGTATAGGAGCGCAGGGATGGAATCAGCCCCAGCATTTT. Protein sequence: CASIGAQGWNQPQHF.